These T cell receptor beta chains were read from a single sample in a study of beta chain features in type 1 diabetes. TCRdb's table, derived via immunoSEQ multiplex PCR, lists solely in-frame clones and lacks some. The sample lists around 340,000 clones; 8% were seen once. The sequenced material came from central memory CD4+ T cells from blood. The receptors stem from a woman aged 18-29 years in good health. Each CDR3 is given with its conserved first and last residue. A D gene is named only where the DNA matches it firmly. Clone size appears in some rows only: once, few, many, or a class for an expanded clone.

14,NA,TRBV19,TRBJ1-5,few,TGTGCCAGTAGTATTACACGCGGCAATCAGCCCCAGCATTTT,CASSITRGNQPQHF
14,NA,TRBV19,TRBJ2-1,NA,TGTGCCAGTAGCCCGGGTGGGAGCTACAATGAGCAGTTCTTC,CASSPGGSYNEQFF
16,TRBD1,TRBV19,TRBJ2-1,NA,TGTGCCAGTAGCCCAGACAGGGGCGCTGGAAACAATGAGCAGTTCTTC,CASSPDRGAGNNEQFF
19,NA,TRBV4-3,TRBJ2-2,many,TGCGCCAGCAGCCGACAATGGTACCGGGACGAAGTGTTCACCGGGGAGCTGTTTTTT,CASSRQWYRDEVFTGELFF
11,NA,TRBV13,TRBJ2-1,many,TGTGCCAGCAGGAGTCGAGGCGAGCAGTTCTTC,CASRSRGEQFF
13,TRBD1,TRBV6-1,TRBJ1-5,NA,TGTGCCAGCGAGGACAGGGGTCATCAGCCCCAGCATTTT,CASEDRGHQPQHF
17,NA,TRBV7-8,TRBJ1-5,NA,TGTGCCAGCAGAGCGACAGAAGTATGGGGGGGCAGTCAGCCCCAGCATTTT,CASRATEVWGGSQPQHF
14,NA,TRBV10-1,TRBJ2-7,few,TGCGCCACCTTGACGGACTATTGGGCTGCCGAGCAGTACTTC,CATLTDYWAAEQYF
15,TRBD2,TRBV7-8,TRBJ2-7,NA,TGTGCCAGCAGCTTTGAGGCTAGCGGAAACTACGAGCAGTACTTC,CASSFEASGNYEQYF
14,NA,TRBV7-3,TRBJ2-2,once,TGTGCCAGCAGCTTGGAGGGGCGGGCCGGGGAGCTGTTTTTT,CASSLEGRAGELFF
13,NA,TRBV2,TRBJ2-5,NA,TGTGCCAGCAGTCGTGATCAGCCAGAGACCCAGTACTTC,CASSRDQPETQYF
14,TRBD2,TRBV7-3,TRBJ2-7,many,TGTGCCAGCAGCCCTAGCGGTCCTAACTACGAGCAGTACTTC,CASSPSGPNYEQYF
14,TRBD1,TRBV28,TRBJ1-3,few,TGTGCCAGCAGTCCGGACAGGGAAGGAAACACCATATATTTT,CASSPDREGNTIYF
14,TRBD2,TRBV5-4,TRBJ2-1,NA,TGTGCCAGCAGCTTGAGGACTAGTTCGGCTGAGCAGTTCTTC,CASSLRTSSAEQFF
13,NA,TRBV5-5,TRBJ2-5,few,TGTGCCAGCAGCTTGGCCGGACCGGAGGCCCAGTACTTC,CASSLAGPEAQYF
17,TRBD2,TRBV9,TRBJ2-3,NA,TGTGCCAGCAGCTCAGGAAGAGGGACTAGCCTCACAGATACGCAGTATTTT,CASSSGRGTSLTDTQYF
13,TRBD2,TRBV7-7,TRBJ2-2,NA,TGTGCTGTTAGCGGGAGTGTTGCCGGGGAGCTGTTTTTT,CAVSGSVAGELFF
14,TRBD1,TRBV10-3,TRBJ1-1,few,TGTGCCATCAGTAAGACAGGGGAGAGGACTGAAGCTTTCTTT,CAISKTGERTEAFF
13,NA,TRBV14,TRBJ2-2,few,TGTGCCAGCAGCCAGAAACACACCGGGGAGCTGTTTTTT,CASSQKHTGELFF
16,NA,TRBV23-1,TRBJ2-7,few,TGCGCCAGCAGTCACCTGGAAGTACTAGCCCTTTACGAGCAGTACTTC,CASSHLEVLALYEQYF
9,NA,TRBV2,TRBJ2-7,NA,TGTGCCAGGTCACACGAGCAGTACTTC,CARSHEQYF
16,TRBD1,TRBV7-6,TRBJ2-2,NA,TGTGCCAGCAGCTTAATACAGGGGCCGAACACCGGGGAGCTGTTTTTT,CASSLIQGPNTGELFF
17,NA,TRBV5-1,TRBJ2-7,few,TGCGCCAGCAGCTTGGTCGCGCAGGGGAATGGGGGCTACGAGCAGTACTTC,CASSLVAQGNGGYEQYF
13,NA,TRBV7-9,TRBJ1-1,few,TGTGCCAGCAGCTTGGATGCGAACACTGAAGCTTTCTTT,CASSLDANTEAFF
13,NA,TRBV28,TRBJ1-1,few,TGTGCCAGCAGCCTTCAGAGGAACACTGAAGCTTTCTTT,CASSLQRNTEAFF
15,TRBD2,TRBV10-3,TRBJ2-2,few,TGTGCCATCGGAAGTAGCGGGAGCGAAACCGGGGAGCTGTTTTTT,CAIGSSGSETGELFF
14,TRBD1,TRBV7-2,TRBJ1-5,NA,TGTGCCAGCAGCTTAGTCCAGGGGGATCAGCCCCAGCATTTT,CASSLVQGDQPQHF
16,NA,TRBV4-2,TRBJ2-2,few,TGTGCCAGCAGCCATGGGGCACGTGGAAAAACCGGGGAGCTGTTTTTT,CASSHGARGKTGELFF
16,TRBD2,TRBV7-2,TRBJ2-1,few,TGTGCCAGCAGCCAAGACCGTCTAGCGGCAGACAATGAGCAGTTCTTC,CASSQDRLAADNEQFF
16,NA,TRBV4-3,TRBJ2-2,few,TGCGCCAGCAGCCAGGTACAGGGTGGGGGCACCGGGGAGCTGTTTTTT,CASSQVQGGGTGELFF
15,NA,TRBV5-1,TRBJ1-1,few,TGCGCCAGCAGCACGCAAGGGACTTCGAACACTGAAGCTTTCTTT,CASSTQGTSNTEAFF
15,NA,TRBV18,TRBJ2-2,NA,TGTGCCAGCTCACCGGGCCAGGGCTTCACCGGGGAGCTGTTTTTT,CASSPGQGFTGELFF
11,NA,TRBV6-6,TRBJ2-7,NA,TGTGCCAGCAGGGTCCACTACGAGCAGTACTTC,CASRVHYEQYF
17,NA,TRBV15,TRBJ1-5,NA,TGTGCCACCAGCAGAGACCCCGGGCAGATAAGCCCCCAGCCCCAGCATTTT,CATSRDPGQISPQPQHF
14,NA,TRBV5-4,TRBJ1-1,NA,TGTGCCAGCAGCTTACAAACAGGTTACACTGAAGCTTTCTTT,CASSLQTGYTEAFF
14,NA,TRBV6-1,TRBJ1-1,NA,TGTGCCAGCAGTTCGCAGCAGGGTGGCACTGAAGCTTTCTTT,CASSSQQGGTEAFF
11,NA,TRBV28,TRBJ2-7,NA,TGTGCCAGCAGTTTAGAGTTCAAGCAGTACTTC,CASSLEFKQYF
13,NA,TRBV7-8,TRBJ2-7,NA,TGTGCCAGCAGCCGGGACAACTTCTACGAGCAGTACTTC,CASSRDNFYEQYF
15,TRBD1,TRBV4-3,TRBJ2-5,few,TGCGCCAGCAGCACTCGGACAGGGCGACCCGAGACCCAGTACTTC,CASSTRTGRPETQYF
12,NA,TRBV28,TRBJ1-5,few,TGTGCCAGCAGTTTTGGCAATCAGCCCCAGCATTTT,CASSFGNQPQHF
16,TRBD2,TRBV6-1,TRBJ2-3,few,TGTGCCAGCAGCGAAAAGGGCGGGAGCGGGACAGATACGCAGTATTTT,CASSEKGGSGTDTQYF
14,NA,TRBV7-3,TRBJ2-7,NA,TGTGCCAGCAGCTTTGCTCCGGGCTCCTACGAGCAGTACTTC,CASSFAPGSYEQYF
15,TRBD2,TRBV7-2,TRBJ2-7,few,TGTGCCAGCAGCTCATCCGGGACTAGATCCTACGAGCAGTACTTC,CASSSSGTRSYEQYF
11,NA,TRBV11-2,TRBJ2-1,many,TGTGCCAGCAGCCTGAGCAATGAGCAGTTCTTC,CASSLSNEQFF
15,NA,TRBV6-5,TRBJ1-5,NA,TGTGCCAGCAGTTACAGGGCTGGAACCAATCAGCCCCAGCATTTT,CASSYRAGTNQPQHF
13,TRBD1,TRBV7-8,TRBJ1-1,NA,TGTGCCAGCAGACGGGACAGGGCCACTGAAGCTTTCTTT,CASRRDRATEAFF
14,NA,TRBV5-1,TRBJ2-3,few,TGCGCCAGCAGCTTGGCAGCAGTTACAGATACGCAGTATTTT,CASSLAAVTDTQYF
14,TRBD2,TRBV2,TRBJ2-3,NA,TGTGCCACCGGACTAGCGGGAGTGACAGATACGCAGTATTTT,CATGLAGVTDTQYF
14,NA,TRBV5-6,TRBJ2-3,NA,TGTGCCAGCAGCTCCGGGACAACTACAGATACGCAGTATTTT,CASSSGTTTDTQYF
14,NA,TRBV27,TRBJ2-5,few,TGTGCCAGCAGTTTGGGTGCGGTTCCTGGGACCCAGTACTTC,CASSLGAVPGTQYF
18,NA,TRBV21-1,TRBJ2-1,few,TGTGCCAGCAGCAAAGCGAGGACGAGTAGCGGGATATACAATGAGCAGTTCTTC,CASSKARTSSGIYNEQFF
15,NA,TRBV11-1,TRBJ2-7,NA,TGTGCCAGCAGCTTCCACGGGCAGACTATCTACGAGCAGTACTTC,CASSFHGQTIYEQYF
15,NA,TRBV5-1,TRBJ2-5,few,TGCGCCAGCAGCTTGGATCCGGGATGGACGGAGACCCAGTACTTC,CASSLDPGWTETQYF
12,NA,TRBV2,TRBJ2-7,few,TGTGCCAGCAGTTTAAGGGGCTACGAGCAGTACTTC,CASSLRGYEQYF